The next 11 T cell receptor beta chains were all read from a single sample in a study of vaccination effects on CD4 cells after COVID-19. TCRdb keeps only in-frame clones here, not all; method: immunoSEQ multiplex PCR. This table has around 35,000 clones, 60% to 80% appearing once. No antigen is known for these receptors. The ViraFEST assay expanded antigen-specific CD4+ T cells with viral peptide pools before sequencing. Following culture for around 10 days, CD4+ T cells were isolated. Nobody among the vaccine recipients had prior SARS-CoV-2 infection (nucleocapsid antibodies were negative). The source material was CD4+ T cells from PBMCs cultured with HCoV-OC43 spike peptides, sampled before COVID-19 vaccination. Subset specified: HCoV-OC43 spike overlapping peptide pool stimulation. These receptors all come from a human donor who received a COVID-19 vaccine.

V is TRBV5-4 and J is TRBJ2-2; D gene ambiguous. CDR3 length: 12 amino acids. The V end was cut by 0 bases, the J end by 6 bases, with 3 bases between. Per the germline V gene, CDR1 is SGHNT and CDR2 is YYREEE (reference sequence). CDR3 protein: CASSLDAGELFF. Written as DNA, the CDR3 is TGTGCCAGCAGCTTGGACGCCGGGGAGCTGTTTTTT.

This clone came up once. The chain carries TRBV29-1 and TRBJ2-5; TRBD1 matches 7 bases. Looked up from germline, CDR1 is SQVTM and CDR2 is ANQGSEA. V shed 8 bases and J 5 bases; nucleotides not matched to a gene: 11. The CDR3 extends over 13 amino acids. CDR3 sequence (DNA): TGCAGCTCAGGGGGATCAACCTCGGAGACCCAGTACTTC. It encodes CSSGGSTSETQYF.

The chain uses TRBV10-3 and TRBJ2-7; D possibly corresponds to TRBD1 (6 bases). The germline V gene has CDR1 ENHRY and CDR2 SYGVKD. The CDR3 runs to 12 residues. Trimming took off 9 bases at V and 4 bases at J, with 13 bases between the two ends. The CDR3 DNA is TGTGCCATAATGAAAGGACAGTACGAGCAGTACTTC. Encoded protein: CAIMKGQYEQYF.

V gene TRBV11-2 combines with J gene TRBJ1-1; D remains ambiguous. Between the trimmed V and J ends, which lost 2 bases and 1 base, there was a span of 5 bases. The CDR3 spans 13 residues. Germline V gene sequence: CDR1 SGHAT, CDR2 FQNNGV. The CDR3 protein is CASSLSGNTEAFF. CDR3 DNA sequence: TGTGCCAGCAGCTTATCAGGGAACACTGAAGCTTTCTTT.

This clone was seen a single time. The chain employs TRBV10-2 and TRBJ2-7; 10 bases are a match to TRBD2. CDR3 length: 16 amino acids. Unmatched junction bases numbered 9, after V lost 4 bases and J lost 3 bases. Germline CDR1 reads WSHSY; CDR2 reads SAAADI. CDR3 DNA sequence: TGCGCCAGCAGTGTTCTAGCGGGAGCTCCTCTCTACGAGCAGTACTTC. It encodes CASSVLAGAPLYEQYF.

The DNA for the CDR3 is TGTGCCAGCAGCCGCCTGGGGGGGTCCATGAACACTGAAGCTTTCTTT. Translated: CASSRLGGSMNTEAFF. The chain carries TRBV7-2 and TRBJ1-1; tentatively, D is TRBD1 (5 bases). Per germline, CDR1 SGHTA and CDR2 FQGNSA. The CDR3 length is 16 residues. Trimming shortened V by 5 bases and J by 0 bases, and 16 bases separated the two germline ends.

The chain links TRBV12-3 or TRBV12-4 to TRBJ2-1; TRBD1 is a possible D gene (6 bases). This CDR3 has 13 amino acids. V was cut by 6 bases and J by 12 bases, with 18 bases left in between. The CDR3 DNA reads TGTGCCAGCAGCTCCCGACAGGACGGAGGGCAGTTCTTC. Protein sequence: CASSSRQDGGQFF.

This clone was detected only once. CDR3 sequence: CASSPRQGEQFF. CDR3 nucleotides: TGTGCCAGCAGTCCGAGACAGGGGGAGCAGTTCTTC. The gene calls are TRBV12-3 or TRBV12-4 and TRBJ2-1, with TRBD1 identical over 8 bases. This CDR3 is built from 12 residues. Germline trimming cut 5 bases from V and 10 bases from J; bases unmatched to any gene: 4.

This clone was seen a few times. The chain joins TRBV7-8 to TRBJ2-1, with 8 bases aligning to TRBD2. Per germline, CDR1 SGHVS and CDR2 FQNEAQ. V trimming: 1 base; J trimming: 4 bases; junction bases outside the gene matches: 6. The CDR3 contains 16 residues. The CDR3 DNA is TGTGCCAGCAGCTTAGAAGCGGGGGTTGCGTACAATGAGCAGTTCTTC. Translation: CASSLEAGVAYNEQFF. Full variable domain (remainder filled in from reference TRBV7-8 and TRBJ2-1): GAGVSQSPRYKVAKRGQDVALRCDPISGHVSLFWYQQALGQGPEFLTYFQNEAQLDKSGLPSDRFFAERPEGSVSTLKIQRTQQEDSAVYLCASSLEAGVAYNEQFFGPGTRLTVL.

The rearrangement links TRBV24-1 to TRBJ1-3, with D tentatively TRBD1 (6 bases). The V gene's germline CDR1 is KGHDR and CDR2 SFDVKD. CDR3 length equals 15 residues. The V end was cut by 4 bases, the J end by 4 bases, with 13 bases between. CDR3 DNA sequence: TGTGCCACCAGTGACCCCCGGGACACCGGAAACACCATATATTTT. Amino acid sequence: CATSDPRDTGNTIYF.

The V and J genes are TRBV11-2 and TRBJ2-7, with D possibly TRBD2 on 5 matching bases. From germline, CDR1 is SGHAT and CDR2 FQNNGV. This CDR3 spans 14 amino acids. V lost 1 base and J lost 5, with 12 bases in between. The CDR3, as DNA: TGTGCCAGCAGCTTAGGACTAATCCCCCACGAGCAGTACTTC. This codes for CASSLGLIPHEQYF.